This TCR beta chain derives from a study of cytomegalovirus exposure and HLA in healthy donors. CDR3 length: 15 residues. Germline V gene data show CDR1 as LNHDA and CDR2 as SQIVND (reference sequence). V shed 7 bases and J 3 bases; nucleotides not matched to a gene: 8. Findings of the study overall: It was shown in a later analysis that HLA-associated TCR beta chains were more clonally expanded than other, equally common chains.

This clone showed up just a few times. Its antigen is still unknown. PCR employed 60 Vbeta and 13 Jbeta primers. Method: immunoSEQ multiplex PCR; TCRdb's copy keeps in-frame clones and lacks some. The profile shows tens of thousands of clones, approximately 81% of them singletons. The specimen was PBMCs. This TCR came from a woman between 45 and 60 years old in good health and CMV-seropositive. The V and J genes are TRBV19 and TRBJ2-7, with 11 positions matching TRBD1. The CDR3 DNA reads as TGTGCCAGTACCGATGGGACAGGGGGAGTCTACGAGCAGTACTTC. The encoded protein is CASTDGTGGVYEQYF.